This T cell receptor beta chain was retrieved from a study of T cells in Graves' hyperthyroidism and ophthalmopathy. Source material for PBMCs was about 10 ml fresh peripheral blood. Study results and caveats: The model forecast ophthalmopathy, anticipating it by a median about 7 months before onset.

The TCR beta CDR3 regions underwent amplification using RNA transcripts as the source. First-round RT-PCR with HTBI primers amplified the TCR CDR3 region. MiXCR, applied by TCRdb to the multiplex PCR reads, yields one record per CDR3 protein. The table has 600,000 to 750,000 distinct CDR3 sequences, around a sixth seen once. V shed 4 bases and J 2 bases; nucleotides not matched to a gene: 5. CDR1 SGHRS and CDR2 YFSETQ come from the germline V gene. The CDR3 covers 15 residues. This clonotype was counted a few times. Its antigen remains unknown. Sequenced material: blood. The V call is TRBV5-1, the J call TRBJ2-2; 7 nucleotides match TRBD1. The source of this sequence is a man aged 50 to 59 with Graves' hyperthyroidism. The DNA of the CDR3 is TGCGCCAGCAGCCCGACAGGGATCAACACCGGGGAGCTGTTTTTT. Protein product: CASSPTGINTGELFF.